The present TCR beta chain was sequenced within a study of human T cells and chemical hapten exposure. Indicated time point: patch test 1, 2 weeks after DPC sensitization. Sample treatment: therapeutic diphenylcyclopropenone sensitization with weekly scalp DPC. A single record per CDR3 protein comes from TCRdb applying MiXCR to the RACE reads. Of about 120,000 distinct CDR3 sequences in the sample, 12% are singletons; the top ten hold approximately 1.4%. Per the germline V gene, CDR1 is MDHEN and CDR2 is SYDVKM. This CDR3 has 14 residues. V lost 6 bases and J lost 3; bases outside the gene matches: 8. This clonotype has more than one count but fewer than ten.

The receptor comes from a woman in her forties or fifties with alopecia areata. Some clones in this sample may be carry-over from other donors' samples. Source: whole blood, taken in connection with sensitization to the hapten diphenylcyclopropenone (DPC). V and J are TRBV28 and TRBJ2-7; 7 bases agree with TRBD1. The CDR3 region has the DNA TGTGCCAGCAGAGTCCCCGGGACAGACTACGAGCAGTACTTC. It codes for CASRVPGTDYEQYF.